This T cell receptor beta chain is from a study of OX40 agonist ivuxolimab in advanced cancers. Libraries were prepared by immunoSEQ multiplex PCR; TCRdb keeps only in-frame clonotypes and omits some of them. Counted here are some 48,000 clones, approximately 85% occurring once; the ten biggest clones make up about 1.9%. CDR1 MNHEY and CDR2 SVGAGI come from the germline V gene. The CDR3 length is 14 residues. V lost 4 bases to trimming and J lost 5 bases, with 14 bases between them. The sample consisted of CD4+ or CD8+ T cells sorted from blood, taken in a trial of the OX40 agonist ivuxolimab. The gene calls are TRBV6-5 and TRBJ1-2, with D perhaps matching TRBD1 (6 bases). The clonotype was recovered from an adult with an advanced solid tumor such as melanoma, head and neck, liver or kidney cancer. CDR3 protein: CASSWQDRGYGYTF. The CDR3 nucleotides read TGTGCCAGCAGTTGGCAGGACAGAGGGTATGGCTACACCTTC.